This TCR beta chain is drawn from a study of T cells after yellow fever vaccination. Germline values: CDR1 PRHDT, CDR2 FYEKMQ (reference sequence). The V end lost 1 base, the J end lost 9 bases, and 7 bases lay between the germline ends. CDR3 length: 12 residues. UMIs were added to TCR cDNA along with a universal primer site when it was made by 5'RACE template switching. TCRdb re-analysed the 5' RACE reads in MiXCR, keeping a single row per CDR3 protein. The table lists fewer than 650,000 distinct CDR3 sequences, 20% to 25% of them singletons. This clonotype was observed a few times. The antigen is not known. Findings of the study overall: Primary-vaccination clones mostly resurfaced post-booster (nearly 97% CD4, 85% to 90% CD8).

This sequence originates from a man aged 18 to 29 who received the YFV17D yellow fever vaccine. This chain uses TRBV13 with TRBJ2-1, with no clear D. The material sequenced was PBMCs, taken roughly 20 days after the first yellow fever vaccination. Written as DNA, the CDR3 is TGTGCCAGCAGCTTAGTTGGCGGTGAGCAGTTCTTC. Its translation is CASSLVGGEQFF.